The 26 T cell receptor beta chains in this list originate from one sample, sequenced in a study of identical twins. TCRdb re-called the 5' RACE reads through MiXCR, storing one row per CDR3 protein. This table has around 490,000 distinct CDR3 sequences, roughly 15% appearing once. The data also belong to a second study, concerning yellow fever vaccine responses in identical twins.

What was sequenced was CD4+ T cells sorted from blood. Every receptor here comes from a woman aged 18-30 years in good health.

The sample holds a few counts of this clonotype. The V call is TRBV2, the J call TRBJ2-5, with unresolved D. This CDR3 spans 13 amino acids. V shed 6 bases and J shed 5 bases, with 13 bases lying between them. The germline CDR1 and CDR2 sequences are SNHLY and FYNNEI. The CDR3 nucleotides read TGTGCCAGCAGCCCCGATGGGATCGAGACCCAGTACTTC. Translation: CASSPDGIETQYF.

This chain uses TRBV11-2 with TRBJ2-7; D is possibly TRBD2 (6 bases). The germline V and J ends were trimmed by 5 bases and 4 bases, with 15 bases remaining between them. The CDR3 covers 14 residues. The germline CDR1 and CDR2 sequences are SGHAT and FQNNGV. This CDR3 reads CASSRDFGGYEQYF. CDR3 coding DNA: TGTGCCAGCAGCCGAGATTTCGGGGGATACGAGCAGTACTTC. Complete variable domain (other parts from reference TRBV11-2 and TRBJ2-7): EAGVAQSPRYKIIEKRQSVAFWCNPISGHATLYWYQQILGQGPKLLIQFQNNGVVDDSQLPKDRFSAERLKGVDSTLKIQPAKLEDSAVYLCASSRDFGGYEQYFGPGTRLTVT.

J is TRBJ2-3 and V is TRBV2; 7 bases match TRBD2. The CDR3 spans 15 residues. The trim removed 6 bases at V and 2 bases at J, leaving 8 bases unmatched. Germline assignment: CDR1 SNHLY and CDR2 FYNNEI. The CDR3, as DNA: TGTGCCAGCAGCGTTGGACTAGTCCTCACAGATACGCAGTATTTT. Translated, it gives CASSVGLVLTDTQYF.

This clonotype was seen repeatedly, ten times or more. The V call is TRBV7-2, the J call TRBJ1-4; tentative D call: TRBD1 (5 bases). The CDR3 spans 16 residues. In germline, CDR1 is SGHTA, CDR2 FQGNSA. V lost 1 base and J 4 bases, leaving 13 bases between the germline ends. CDR3 region: CASSLGTRGNNEKLFF. The CDR3, as DNA: TGTGCCAGCAGCTTAGGAACACGGGGGAATAATGAAAAACTGTTTTTT.

The CDR3 sequence: CASSPSIAHASSYNEQFF. In DNA form, the CDR3 reads TGTGCCAGCAGCCCCTCAATAGCCCACGCGAGCTCCTACAATGAGCAGTTCTTC. The chain couples TRBV9 to TRBJ2-1; D gene unclear. V lost 4 bases to trimming and J lost 0 bases, with 20 bases between them. Germline loops: CDR1 SGDLS, CDR2 YYNGEE. The CDR3 totals 18 residues.

V is TRBV5-5 and J is TRBJ2-5; maybe TRBD2 (6 bases). From germline, CDR1 is SGHKS and CDR2 YYEKEE (reference sequence). CDR3 length: 16 residues. Trimming shortened V by 2 bases and J by 2 bases, and 16 bases separated the two germline ends. In DNA form, the CDR3 reads TGTGCCAGCAGCTTATCCCCCTTACGGGGGCAAGAGACCCAGTACTTC. Translated: CASSLSPLRGQETQYF.

This clonotype was observed at least ten times. The chain carries TRBV4-1 and TRBJ1-1; D is undetermined. This CDR3 spans 14 amino acids. Germline V gene lookup returns CDR1 MGHRA and CDR2 YSYEKL. V lost 0 bases and J 4 bases, leaving 9 bases between the germline ends. The CDR3, as DNA: TGCGCCAGCAGCCAAGATCGGGGAGGCACTGAAGCTTTCTTT. It translates to CASSQDRGGTEAFF.

This chain connects TRBV12-3 or TRBV12-4 to TRBJ2-2; TRBD1 aligns across 7 bases. The junction had 15 bases not matched to a gene; V was cut back by 5 bases and J by 6 bases. The CDR3 extends over 17 amino acids. The CDR3 region is CASSPRGQVLPPGELFF. CDR3 nucleotide sequence: TGTGCCAGCAGTCCCCGTGGACAGGTTCTCCCTCCCGGGGAGCTGTTTTTT.

The chain couples TRBV7-2 to TRBJ2-2; D remains ambiguous. Germline CDR1 and CDR2: SGHTA and FQGNSA. The CDR3 runs 14 residues. V was cut by 2 bases and J by 4 bases, with 8 bases left in between. CDR3 protein: CASSLRFGTGELFF. As DNA, the CDR3 is TGTGCCAGCAGCTTAAGGTTTGGCACCGGGGAGCTGTTTTTT.

The CDR3 spells CAISPLLGRPGGTGELFF. The CDR3 nucleotides are TGTGCCATCAGTCCGCTTCTGGGGAGGCCCGGAGGGACCGGGGAGCTGTTTTTT. The V and J genes are TRBV10-3 and TRBJ2-2; D is perhaps TRBD2 (6 bases). The length of the CDR3 is 18 residues. The germline gives CDR1 ENHRY, CDR2 SYGVKD. Trimming took off 5 bases at V and 5 bases at J, with 24 bases between the two ends.

The chain links TRBV4-1 to TRBJ2-5; D unclear. The CDR3 spans 13 residues. The germline gives CDR1 MGHRA, CDR2 YSYEKL. V dropped 1 base and J dropped 5 bases, with 8 bases sitting between them. This CDR3 reads CASSQGGRETQYF. In DNA, the CDR3 is TGCGCCAGCAGCCAAGGTGGGCGGGAGACCCAGTACTTC.

The chain is built from TRBV3-1 and TRBJ1-6, with no clear D. The CDR3 is made up of 15 amino acids. Germline CDR1 LGHDT, CDR2 YNNKEL (reference sequence). Trimming stripped 1 base from V and 9 bases from J, with 13 bases between. The DNA for the CDR3 is TGTGCCAGCAGCCAAGCGGCGGGCTCGGCTTCACCCCTCCACTTT. This encodes CASSQAAGSASPLHF.

This sequence joins TRBV20-1 and TRBJ1-2; 11 bases line up with TRBD1. CDR3 size: 16 residues. Germline V gene sequence: CDR1 DFQATT, CDR2 SNEGSKA (reference sequence). Unmatched junction bases numbered 6, after V lost 3 bases and J lost 0 bases. The CDR3 region is CSASGTGGLSNYGYTF. The CDR3 DNA is TGCAGTGCTAGCGGGACAGGGGGATTATCTAACTATGGCTACACCTTC.

This clonotype was seen more than once but under ten times. The chain uses TRBV5-1 and TRBJ2-2, with a weak D call TRBD2 (6 bases). Germline CDR1 and CDR2: SGHRS and YFSETQ. V lost 2 bases to trimming and J lost 6 bases, with 14 bases between them. The CDR3 loop spans 15 amino acids. CDR3 protein: CASSFVPSVSGELFF. Here the CDR3 DNA reads TGCGCCAGCAGCTTCGTTCCTAGCGTTTCCGGGGAGCTGTTTTTT.

This clonotype was seen more than once but under ten times. The chain links TRBV10-2 to TRBJ2-6; 8 bases match TRBD1. The V and J ends lost 6 bases and 4 bases, in that order; junction bases with no gene match: 11. The germline gives CDR1 WSHSY, CDR2 SAAADI. The CDR3 has 17 amino acids. CDR3 region: CASREDRGSRGANVLTF. The DNA of the CDR3 is TGCGCCAGCAGAGAAGACAGGGGATCGAGAGGGGCCAACGTCCTGACTTTC.

The rearrangement links TRBV15 to TRBJ2-7; no clear D. Germline CDR1 and CDR2: LNHNV and YYDKDF (reference sequence). This CDR3 spans 13 amino acids. V was shortened by 0 bases and J by 7 bases, with 10 bases between the two germline ends. CDR3 loop: CATSRDEGFEQYF. The CDR3 DNA sequence: TGTGCCACCAGCAGAGACGAAGGGTTTGAGCAGTACTTC.

This clonotype was seen a handful of times. The chain joins TRBV12-3 or TRBV12-4 to TRBJ1-1; 7 bases match TRBD1. This CDR3 region has 13 residues. The V gene end was trimmed by 1 base and the J gene end by 10 bases; junction bases not matched to a gene: 6. The CDR3 region has the DNA TGTGCCAGCAGTTTAGATGAGGGGGCACCAGCTTTCTTT. This codes for CASSLDEGAPAFF.

The chain recombines TRBV5-1 with TRBJ2-4, with a possible D match to TRBD2 (5 bases). CDR3 size: 16 residues. Germline V gene lookup returns CDR1 SGHRS and CDR2 YFSETQ. Between the trimmed V and J ends, which lost 4 bases and 0 bases, there was a span of 14 bases. CDR3 DNA sequence: TGCGCCAGCAGCGCCCCGTCACGGGGAGCCAAAAACATTCAGTACTTC. Translated, it gives CASSAPSRGAKNIQYF.

The CDR3 DNA follows: TGTGCCAGCAGTTTACGGCGGATCAATCAGCCCCAGTATTTT. Translating it yields CASSLRRINQPQYF. The chain recombines TRBV12-3 or TRBV12-4 with TRBJ1-5; D gene unclear. The J call may be mistaken, given a closer DNA end match to TRBJ2-3. The CDR3 consists of 14 residues.

The table lists this clonotype with many counts. The CDR3 is CASTRGGDTEAFF. The CDR3, as DNA: TGTGCCAGTACCAGGGGAGGGGACACTGAAGCTTTCTTT. The chain has TRBV10-3 and TRBJ1-1, with a possible D match to TRBD1 (6 bases). Between the trimmed V and J ends, which lost 10 bases and 3 bases, there was a span of 15 bases. CDR1 is ENHRY and CDR2 is SYGVKD in the germline V gene. The CDR3 is 13 residues long.

The J gene is TRBJ2-1, the V gene TRBV24-1, with D perhaps matching TRBD2 (6 bases). V lost 3 bases, J lost 3 bases, and 14 bases lay in between. The germline V gene has CDR1 KGHDR and CDR2 SFDVKD. The CDR3 consists of 16 residues. Written as DNA, the CDR3 is TGTGCCACCAGTGATGGAGGGCCAAGACACTACAATGAGCAGTTCTTC. Translated: CATSDGGPRHYNEQFF.

V is TRBV20-1 and J is TRBJ1-5; 9 nucleotides align to TRBD1. The length of the CDR3 is 13 residues. The ends lost 3 bases at V and 6 bases at J; junction bases unmatched: 3. Germline values: CDR1 DFQATT, CDR2 SNEGSKA (reference sequence). The CDR3 coding sequence is TGCAGTGCTAGCACAGGGGGCCCTCAGCCCCAGCATTTT. This encodes CSASTGGPQPQHF.

The gene calls are TRBV2 and TRBJ2-5; D remains ambiguous. This CDR3 spans 12 amino acids. Trimming shortened V by 10 bases and J by 2 bases, and 11 bases separated the two germline ends. Germline CDR1 and CDR2: SNHLY and FYNNEI. Here the CDR3 DNA reads TGTGCCACTTCCCGGAATCAAGAGACCCAGTACTTC. This encodes CATSRNQETQYF.

The J gene is TRBJ1-1, the V gene TRBV11-2; D remains ambiguous. The ends were cut back, 4 bases at V and 1 base at J, with 7 bases in the middle. CDR1 is SGHAT and CDR2 is FQNNGV in the germline V gene. The CDR3 spans 13 residues. This chain's CDR3 is CASSSRQNTEAFF. CDR3 in DNA: TGTGCCAGCAGCTCCCGACAGAACACTGAAGCTTTCTTT.

J is TRBJ2-3 and V is TRBV12-3 or TRBV12-4; possible D gene TRBD1, 5 bases. The V end lost 3 bases, the J end lost 2 bases, and 12 bases lay between the germline ends. The CDR3 runs to 15 residues. The CDR3 reads CASSFSNRPTDTQYF. The CDR3 nucleotides read TGTGCCAGCAGTTTTAGTAACAGGCCCACAGATACGCAGTATTTT.

The V and J genes are TRBV21-1 and TRBJ2-7. TRBV21-1 corresponds to a pseudogene. This CDR3 has 13 residues. CDR3 DNA: TGTGCCAGCAGAAGAGAGAAGACCTACGAGCAGTACTTC. Translated: CASRREKTYEQYF.